Presented here are 10 T cell receptor beta chains from one specimen sequenced in a study of blood T cell repertoires in COVID-19. Using immunoSEQ multiplex PCR, the repertoire was profiled, and TCRdb retains in-frame clones only, with some absent. Seen here are 190,000 or so clones, about nine tenths observed once, and the top ten hold about 7%. The sequencing sample was made of peripheral blood. The receptors were sampled from a man in his forties or fifties with acute or convalescent COVID-19.

This chain connects TRBV6-5 to TRBJ1-2, with 7 bases identical to TRBD1. Germline CDR1 is MNHEY and CDR2 is SVGAGI. V gave up 6 bases and J gave up 1 base; unmatched junction bases: 5. There are 14 residues in the CDR3. The CDR3 sequence: CASRIQGVNYGYTF. DNA for the CDR3: TGTGCCAGCAGAATTCAGGGGGTTAACTATGGCTACACCTTC.

The chain couples TRBV5-6 to TRBJ2-1; 8 positions agree with TRBD2. Looked up from germline, CDR1 is SGHDT and CDR2 is YYEEEE. The CDR3 is 13 amino acids. V lost 4 bases and J lost 10; bases outside the gene matches: 7. CDR3 amino acids: CASSLGLAGEQFF. CDR3 DNA: TGTGCCAGCAGCCTAGGACTAGCAGGCGAGCAGTTCTTC.

This chain connects TRBV7-9 to TRBJ2-3; 7 bases line up with TRBD1. The CDR3 is 16 residues long. Germline values: CDR1 SEHNR, CDR2 FQNEAQ (reference sequence). J was trimmed by 0 bases and V by 6 bases; bases with no gene match: 9. CDR3 region: CASRKYRGTSTDTQYF. Here the CDR3 DNA reads TGTGCCAGCAGGAAGTACAGGGGAACTAGCACAGATACGCAGTATTTT.

This clone was counted a few times. This chain joins TRBV2 and TRBJ2-2; TRBD1 aligns across 8 bases. The J segment lost 5 bases and the V segment lost 7 bases, leaving 6 bases of the junction unmatched. Germline lookup yields CDR1 SNHLY and CDR2 FYNNEI. The CDR3 totals 14 residues. The DNA of the CDR3 is TGTGCCAGCAAACAGGGGGTATGGACCGGGGAGCTGTTTTTT. Its protein is CASKQGVWTGELFF. The complete variable domain, with remaining parts taken from reference TRBV2 and TRBJ2-2, reads EPEVTQTPSHQVTQMGQEVILRCVPISNHLYFYWYRQILGQKVEFLVSFYNNEISEKSEIFDDQFSVERPDGSNFTLKIRSTKLEDSAMYFCASKQGVWTGELFFGEGSRLTVL.

The CDR3 spells CASSVLRGANDSPLHF. Written as DNA, the CDR3 is TGTGCCAGTAGTGTCCTCAGGGGAGCCAATGATTCACCCCTCCACTTT. The J gene is TRBJ1-6, the V gene TRBV19; a possible D gene is TRBD1 (6 bases). The CDR3 contains 16 residues. Trimming stripped 5 bases from V and 8 bases from J, with 19 bases between. Germline CDR1 and CDR2: LNHDA and SQIVND (reference sequence).

The chain carries TRBV6-2 or TRBV6-3 and TRBJ1-1, with D possibly matching TRBD1 (6 bases). Germline loops: CDR1 MNHEY, CDR2 SVGEGT. V was shortened by 0 bases and J by 5 bases, with 13 bases between the two germline ends. The CDR3 loop spans 15 amino acids. CDR3 DNA: TGTGCCAGCAGTTACTCCGGGGGGCGAGGAACTGAAGCTTTCTTT. Amino acid sequence: CASSYSGGRGTEAFF.

The genes are TRBV2 and TRBJ1-6; D gene uncertain. CDR3 length: 13 amino acids. Germline loops: CDR1 SNHLY, CDR2 FYNNEI. Between the trimmed V and J ends, which lost 2 bases and 10 bases, there was a span of 9 bases. CDR3 sequence: CASSEWAESPLHF. CDR3 nucleotide sequence: TGTGCCAGCAGTGAATGGGCAGAATCACCCCTCCACTTT.

This clone was observed once. V usage is TRBV6-5 and J usage is TRBJ1-1; 8 bases fit TRBD1. Trimming removed 4 bases from V and 1 base from J; junction bases left unmatched: 2. Per germline, CDR1 MNHEY and CDR2 SVGAGI. The CDR3 sequence is 14 residues long. CDR3 in DNA: TGTGCCAGCAGTTCGGACAGGGCGAACACTGAAGCTTTCTTT. It translates to CASSSDRANTEAFF.

The V and J genes are TRBV6-5 and TRBJ1-2; D not certain. The V gene lost 8 bases and the J gene lost 0 bases, with 4 bases spanning the gap. Per germline, CDR1 MNHEY and CDR2 SVGAGI. This CDR3 region has 11 residues. CDR3 loop: CASYTNYGYTF. The CDR3 DNA reads as TGTGCCAGCTACACTAACTATGGCTACACCTTC.

V usage is TRBV3-1 (or the pseudogene TRBV3-2) and J usage is TRBJ1-2; a weak D match, TRBD1 (6 bases). In germline, CDR1 is LGHDT, CDR2 YNNKEL (reference sequence). The CDR3 is made up of 16 amino acids. V lost 2 bases and J 2 bases, leaving 15 bases between the germline ends. Here the CDR3 DNA reads TGTGCCAGCAGCCAAATGACCGGGACACCGAACTATGGCTACACCTTC. Translated: CASSQMTGTPNYGYTF.